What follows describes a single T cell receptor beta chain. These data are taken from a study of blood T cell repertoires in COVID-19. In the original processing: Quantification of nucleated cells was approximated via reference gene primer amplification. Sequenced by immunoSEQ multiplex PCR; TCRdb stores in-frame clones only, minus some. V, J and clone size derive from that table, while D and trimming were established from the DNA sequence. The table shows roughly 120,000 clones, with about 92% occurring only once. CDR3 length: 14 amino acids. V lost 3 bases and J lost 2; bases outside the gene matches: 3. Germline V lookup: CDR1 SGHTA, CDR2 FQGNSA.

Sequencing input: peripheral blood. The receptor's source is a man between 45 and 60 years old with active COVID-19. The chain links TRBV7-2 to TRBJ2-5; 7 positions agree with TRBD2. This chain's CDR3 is CASSFNGGQETQYF. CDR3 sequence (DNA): TGTGCCAGCAGCTTTAACGGGGGGCAAGAGACCCAGTACTTC. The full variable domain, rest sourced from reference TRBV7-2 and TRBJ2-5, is GAGVSQSPSNKVTEKGKDVELRCDPISGHTALYWYRQSLGQGLEFLIYFQGNSAPDKSGLPSDRFSAERTGGSVSTLTIQRTQQEDSAVYLCASSFNGGQETQYFGPGTRLLVL.